The T cell receptor beta chain described here comes from a study of naive and memory T cell subsets. Study-wide results and limits: Naive repertoires, especially CD8, held a few larger clonotypes, possibly memory cells re-expressing CD45RA.

An equimolar mix of two oligonucleotides served as the beta constant-region primer for TRBC1 and TRBC2. Nested alpha and beta constant-region primers with the SP2 primer drove four PCR rounds on ligated cDNA. Each CDR3 protein gets one entry after TCRdb re-called the UMI-ligation and nested PCR reads with MiXCR. The sample includes some 110,000 distinct CDR3 sequences, about 14% seen only once; the top ten take 2.8%. This clonotype has at least ten counts. Its matching antigen is unknown. The material sequenced was naive CD8+ T cells from blood. This sequence was found in a human donor in good health.

The CDR3 DNA is TGTGCCAGCAGCCAAGCCAGCCAAGAGACCCAGTACTTC. This gives the protein CASSQASQETQYF. This chain uses TRBV4-2 with TRBJ2-5; D not resolved. Germline V gene lookup returns CDR1 LGHNA and CDR2 YNFKEQ. The V end was cut by 1 base, the J end by 1 base, with 4 bases between. The CDR3 runs to 13 residues.